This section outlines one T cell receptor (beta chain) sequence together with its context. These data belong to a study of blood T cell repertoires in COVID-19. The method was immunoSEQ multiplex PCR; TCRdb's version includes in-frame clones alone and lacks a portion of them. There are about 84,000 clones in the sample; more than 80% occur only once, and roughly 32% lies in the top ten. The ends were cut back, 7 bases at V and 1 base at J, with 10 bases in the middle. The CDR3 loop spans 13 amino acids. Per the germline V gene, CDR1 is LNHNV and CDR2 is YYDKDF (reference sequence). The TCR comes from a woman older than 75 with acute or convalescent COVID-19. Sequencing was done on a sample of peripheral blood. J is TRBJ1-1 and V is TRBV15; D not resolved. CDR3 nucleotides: TGTGCCACCACCCTGACAAAGAACACTGAAGCTTTCTTT. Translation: CATTLTKNTEAFF.